This TCR beta chain was profiled in a study of blood T cell repertoires in COVID-19 (dated by TCRdb to 2019 to 2021). Background for the entire study: Samples covering the acute and convalescent phases of COVID-19 were provided by collaborators in the United States, Italy and Spain. The material from the prospective study consisted of cDNA or gDNA derived from T cells, B-cell-depleted T cells, or PBMCs. HLA class I and class II types, where available, came from metadata supplied by the sample provider rather than from assay-based typing. Samples came from the ongoing ImmuneRACE study (first 160 participants) plus 1,254 subjects from 6 global collaborators. Sample metadata almost always included a de-identified subject ID, COVID-19 status, age in years and sex. The repertoires were released in a freely available public database meant as a resource for research on the immune response to SARS-CoV-2. The dataset comprised deeply sampled blood TCRbeta repertoires from subjects exposed to, actively infected with, or recovered from COVID-19.

TCRbeta CDR3 regions were amplified from genomic DNA by means of the immunoSEQ Assay, a bias-controlled multiplex PCR. The published analysis was carried out like this. The number of nucleated cells in each sample was estimated from the amplification of reference gene primers within the assay. To quantify the absolute abundance of each unique TCRbeta CDR3 rearrangement, sequence reads were collapsed and filtered. For each sample, productive Simpson clonality was calculated by taking the square root of Simpson's diversity index across productive rearrangements. This is the immuneACCESS table as TCRdb keeps it, with only in-frame sequences that have V and J called. A part of the clones is gone; compared with another copy, unresolved V genes explain less than half, and the rest is unexplained. V and J calls and clone size are given by that table; D and trimming were obtained from the DNA. For this sample the table gives 150,000 to 200,000 clones, of which approximately 90% were detected only once. The ten largest clones take up under 5% of the sample.

Details on this clone: This clone's antigen is unknown. Nothing much larger sits one base from this clone, and base qualities are not available.

Study-wide conclusions, independent of this receptor: The amount of clinical and demographic metadata varied by source and participant and was provided uncurated.

V and J lose 5 bases and 1 base, and a span of 8 bases separates them. CDR1 and CDR2 are read off the germline V gene as SGHAT and FQNNGV. Including cysteine and phenylalanine, the CDR3 has 13 amino acids. Left in the record is the CDR3 DNA by itself, 39 bases read in frame from the first base. Each collaborating institution followed its own protocols to collect whole blood in K2EDTA tubes. Collaborator samples were shipped for TCRbeta analysis as frozen whole blood, isolated PBMCs, or DNA extracted from either sample type. This TCR was sampled from a human donor in a cohort sampled during active COVID-19. This chain joins TRBV11-2 to TRBJ1-1; no D gene can be assigned with confidence. The sample taken for sequencing was peripheral blood. The nucleotide sequence is TGTGCCAGCAGCAAACGGGAGAACACTGAAGCTTTCTTT. Its amino acids are CASSKRENTEAFF.